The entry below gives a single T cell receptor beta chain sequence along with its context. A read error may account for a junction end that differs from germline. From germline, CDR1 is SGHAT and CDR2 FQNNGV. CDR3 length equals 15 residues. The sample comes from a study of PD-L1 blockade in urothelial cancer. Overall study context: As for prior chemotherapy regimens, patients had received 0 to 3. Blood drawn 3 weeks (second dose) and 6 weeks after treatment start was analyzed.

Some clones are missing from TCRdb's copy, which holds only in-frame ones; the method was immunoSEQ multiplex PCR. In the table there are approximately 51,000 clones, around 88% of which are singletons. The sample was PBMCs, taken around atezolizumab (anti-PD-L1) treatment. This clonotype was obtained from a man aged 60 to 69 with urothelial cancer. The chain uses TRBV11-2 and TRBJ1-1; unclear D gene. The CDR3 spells CASSLVGSLKTEAFF. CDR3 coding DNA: TGTGCCAGCAGCTTAGTTGGGAGTCTGAAGACTGAAGCTTTCTTT.